The 2 T cell receptor beta chains in this list originate from one sample, sequenced in a study of early T cells in non-severe SARS-CoV-2 infection. Using its own MiXCR run on the 5' RACE reads, TCRdb lists one record per CDR3 protein. The sample records tens of thousands of distinct CDR3 sequences, roughly 9.3% being singletons. Sequenced sample: whole blood. These receptors all come from an adult who was a healthcare worker with PCR-confirmed SARS-CoV-2 infection or an uninfected control (not recorded which).

This clonotype was seen many times. CDR3 sequence: CASSLGGGRDTQYF. The DNA of the CDR3 is TGTGCCAGCAGCTTAGGTGGGGGGAGGGATACGCAGTATTTT. The rearrangement joins TRBV7-2 to TRBJ2-3; tentative D call: TRBD2 (6 bases). The CDR3 is 14 residues long. CDR1 SGHTA and CDR2 FQGNSA come from the germline V gene. V was shortened by 1 base and J by 6 bases, with 11 bases between the two germline ends.

This clonotype was counted between two and nine times. This chain joins TRBV20-1 and TRBJ2-7, with TRBD1 as a possible D gene (6 bases). There are 17 residues in the CDR3. Germline CDR1 reads DFQATT; CDR2 reads SNEGSKA (reference sequence). Trimming stripped 0 bases from V and 1 base from J, with 19 bases between. Here the CDR3 DNA reads TGCAGTGCTAGAGATCCGAAACAGGGTGGGATTTCCTACGAGCAGTACTTC. As protein: CSARDPKQGGISYEQYF.